Listed below are T cell receptor beta chains from one sample, sequenced in a study of response to subunit inactivated influenza vaccine. TCRdb independently ran MiXCR on the RT-PCR reads; one entry per CDR3 protein. Among around 570,000 distinct CDR3 sequences listed, approximately 7.7% were seen once. Sequencing used PBMCs from blood, obtained around 25 months after vaccination. The receptors come from a man aged 45-69 years who received an inactivated influenza vaccine. The conserved cysteine and the conserved F or W are not part of the CDR3 here.

j_call v_call cdr3_length cdr3_aa
TRBJ1-3 TRBV3-1 17 ASSPTGEGRGKVGNTIY
TRBJ1-1 TRBV6-1 11 ALPDRRNTEAF
TRBJ2-6 TRBV18 13 ASSSTEAGANVLT
TRBJ1-2 TRBV29-1 12 SVGSRGPGYGYT
TRBJ1-1 TRBV18 12 ASSPLQVNTEAF
TRBJ2-2 TRBV20-1 13 SARDFGLASGELF
TRBJ2-5 TRBV25-1 12 ASSTRDSQETQY
TRBJ2-3 TRBV4-1 16 ASSQDFFRDRGTDTQY
TRBJ1-4 TRBV5-6 11 ASSLIQEEKLF
TRBJ2-7 TRBV5-1 11 ASSLEASFEQY
TRBJ2-3 TRBV20-1 9 SARTEDTQY
TRBJ1-4 TRBV5-1 12 ASSLAPEGEKLF